This TCR beta chain comes out of a study of shared clonotypes between healthy human individuals. Naive-designated CD8 cells lacked CD45RO, were positively enriched for CCR7, and omitted terminally differentiated effector memory CD45RA+ cells. Only in-frame clones appear in the TCRdb table, and some are missing; sequencing was by immunoSEQ multiplex PCR. This sample has around 600,000 clones, with 95% to 98% found just once. The CDR3 consists of 16 residues. V dropped 4 bases and J dropped 2 bases, with 18 bases sitting between them. CDR1 is SGHVS, CDR2 FNYEAQ, per germline. The sequence was obtained from a man younger than 40 in good health. J is TRBJ2-7 and V is TRBV7-6, with D perhaps matching TRBD1 (6 bases). The source material was naive CD8+ T cells sorted from blood. As DNA, the CDR3 is TGTGCCAGCAGCTCGGGCCCCGGGACACTCACCTACGAGCAGTACTTC. It specifies CASSSGPGTLTYEQYF.